This T cell receptor (beta chain) was retrieved from a study of T cells after posttransplantation cyclophosphamide. This clone was picked up many times. Its antigen is not identified. General study results and limits: Tissue-infiltrating T cells from skin or gut overlapped little with blood T cells. Later blood repertoires were often dominated by clones from the donor CD8+ memory compartment. After PTCy, TRB diversity resembled that of CNI/methotrexate controls.

The method was immunoSEQ multiplex PCR; TCRdb's version includes in-frame clones alone and lacks a portion of them. The record shows under 45,000 clones for this sample, with no singletons present. The receptor was isolated from a man aged 25-45 years in good health and a related stem cell transplant donor. Sample: PBMCs.

CDR3 sequence: CASSQDMQGEIGNSPLHF. Here the CDR3 DNA reads TGCGCCAGCAGCCAAGATATGCAGGGGGAAATCGGTAATTCACCCCTCCACTTT. The V and J genes are TRBV4-1 and TRBJ1-6; 7 bases are a match to TRBD1. Looked up from germline, CDR1 is MGHRA and CDR2 is YSYEKL. Trimming at V came to 0 bases and at J to 6 bases, leaving 11 bases not matched to a gene. The CDR3 is 18 residues long.